This T cell receptor beta chain was documented in a study of blood T cell repertoires in COVID-19. Across the whole study: Sites across the United States, Italy and Spain contributed samples from acute and convalescent COVID-19. The cDNA or gDNA used as material had been derived from T cells, B-cell-depleted T cells, or PBMCs.

The CDR3 totals 15 residues. V lost 7 bases and J lost 4; bases outside the gene matches: 12. CDR1 MNHEY and CDR2 SVGAGI come from the germline V gene. The authors' processing: Estimation of nucleated cell counts was performed using reference gene primer amplification. Using immunoSEQ multiplex PCR, the repertoire was profiled, and TCRdb retains in-frame clones only, with some absent. V and J calls and clone size follow that table, whereas D and trimming were derived from the DNA. This table holds roughly 290,000 clones, about 86% found once. The chain carries TRBV6-5 and TRBJ1-2, with 7 bases aligning to TRBD1. Material for sequencing was peripheral blood. The sequence derives from a woman in her twenties or thirties who had recovered from COVID-19. For the CDR3, the DNA is TGTGCCAGCACCCCAGGACAGGCTATTCTCTATGGCTACACCTTC. It translates to CASTPGQAILYGYTF.